This T cell receptor (beta chain) was obtained from a study of T cells expressing NK-cell markers. Study overall: All TCR beta repertoires analysed originated from sorted CD3+CD56+NKG2C+, CD3+CD56+NKG2C- and CD3+CD56-NKG2C+ T cells.

After re-calling the 5' RACE reads, TCRdb lists one entry per CDR3 protein, DNA absent. The sample includes hundreds of thousands of distinct CDR3 sequences. Germline V lookup: CDR1 DFQATT, CDR2 SNEGSKA (reference sequence). The CDR3 consists of 15 residues. Sequenced material: blood T cells: a sorted CD56 or NKG2C T cell subset, CD4+ or CD8+ T cells, or bulk PBMC T cells (not recorded which). This chain connects TRBV20-1 to TRBJ2-1; TCRdb gives TRBD2 as the D gene, but with no DNA this cannot be confirmed. This clonotype originated in a woman aged 18 to 75 in good health. This CDR3 is CSARVTGGPYNEQFF.